These 5 T cell receptor beta chains share one sample of origin, sequenced in a study of neurological immune-mediated disorders. In TCRdb, the 5' RACE reads were re-called with MiXCR into one record per CDR3 protein. Of under 40,000 distinct CDR3 sequences listed, roughly 3.1% are singletons. Described time point: longitudinal time-point 1 (baseline). Sequences were obtained from PBMCs. The receptors were sampled from a woman between 55 and 75 years old with multiple sclerosis.

This clonotype came up many times. This chain links TRBV3-1 with TRBJ2-7; TRBD1 or TRBD2 may be the D gene (6 bases each). This CDR3 region has 13 residues. Between the trimmed V and J ends, which lost 7 bases and 3 bases, there was a span of 13 bases. Germline V lookup: CDR1 LGHDT, CDR2 YNNKEL (reference sequence). The CDR3 DNA reads as TGTGCCAGCACCACCGGGGGCATCTACGAGCAGTACTTC. This translates into CASTTGGIYEQYF.

This clonotype appeared many times. The J gene is TRBJ1-1, the V gene TRBV6-5; TRBD1 might be the D (5 bases). From germline, CDR1 is MNHEY and CDR2 SVGAGI. V dropped 7 bases and J dropped 4 bases, with 13 bases sitting between them. The CDR3 covers 13 residues. The CDR3 DNA follows: TGTGCCAGCAAGGAACAGGTTGGCACTGAAGCTTTCTTT. Translation gives CASKEQVGTEAFF.

This clonotype was recorded at least ten times. The chain joins TRBV12-3 or TRBV12-4 to TRBJ2-7; tentative D call: TRBD2 (7 bases). The ends were cut back, 3 bases at V and 9 bases at J, with 12 bases in the middle. The CDR3 loop spans 12 amino acids. The DNA of the CDR3 is TGTGCCAGCAGTTTCGGGGGGCCGGGGCAGTACTTC. This gives the protein CASSFGGPGQYF.

A few counts support this clonotype. This sequence may be a read error, since a much larger clone differs from it by one base. The V call is TRBV6-5, the J call TRBJ2-7; 8 nucleotides match TRBD2. Germline CDR1 MNHEY, CDR2 SVGAGI. This CDR3 comprises 13 residues. V shed 6 bases, J shed 11 bases, and the junction held 12 bases outside the gene matches. The CDR3 is CASSKPPGGEKYF. The CDR3 DNA sequence: TGTGCCAGCAGCAAACCACCCGGGGGGGAGAAGTACTTC.

This chain joins TRBV5-1 and TRBJ2-7; tentative D call: TRBD2 (7 bases). The V end lost 2 bases, the J end lost 4 bases, and 16 bases lay between the germline ends. Germline CDR1 is SGHRS and CDR2 is YFSETQ. This CDR3 comprises 15 residues. For the CDR3, the DNA is TGCGCCAGCAGCTTAGAAGGGGGGGGCGGATACGAGCAGTACTTC. It specifies CASSLEGGGGYEQYF.